This T cell receptor beta chain was sequenced in a study of cytomegalovirus exposure and HLA in healthy donors (dated by TCRdb to between 2016 and 2019). Some background on the complete study: According to an earlier analysis of 587 of the donors, about 179 million T cells yielded 90 million to 140 million unique TCR beta sequences and about 300 Gb of sequence data. Among about 400 genotyped donors of the cohort, an average of roughly 230,000 unique TCR beta nucleotide sequences was sequenced per donor, of which about 19% were non-productive. A later analysis re-analyzed previously published TCR beta repertoires from approximately 670 donors and added high-resolution HLA genotyping to study TCR occurrence patterns. Along with the approximately 650-subject first cohort, a separate validation cohort of over a hundred different subjects was used. All discovery cohort repertoires had been generated on a single sequencing platform. Genome-wide SNP genotypes for about 60% of the roughly 670 donors were used in a later genetic analysis, which treated that subset as a discovery cohort. Typing coverage differed by locus: A, B, C, DRB1 and DQB1 were typed in roughly 620-630 donors, DQA1 in 500 to 550, DPA1 in 600 to 610, and DPB1 in 400 to 480. The study combined high-throughput TCR immunosequencing, statistical association of individual TCRs with disease status, and machine learning to predict cytomegalovirus infection status. The study used immunosequencing to profile the T cell repertoires of 670 or so subjects and linked those repertoires to cytomegalovirus serostatus. Donor age, sex, ethnicity and CMV serostatus were collected together with the repertoire data. Approximately 310 gigabases of sequencing data and 70 million to 100 million unique TCR sequences were included in an early release covering roughly 700 HLA-typed donors. Roughly five DR-DQ haplotypes were handled as single units for association and clustering, since linkage in the cohort was strong. In the later analysis, no new phenotypic data were used to find candidate immune exposures; instead, reliance was placed on TCR beta sequences and their occurrence across donors. HLA typing covered class I and class II loci at four-digit resolution. Among the roughly 400 genotyped donors, about 85% belonged to the genetic ancestry cluster associated with self-reported Caucasian donors. In an earlier analysis of 587 of the donors, high-throughput TCR beta sequencing was used to judge whether each TCR beta V gene segment behaved as functional or pseudogenic. The study aimed to test whether signatures of past pathogen exposure could be identified by cataloging public T cell receptors. Study-wide conclusions, independent of this receptor: An association between a missense DCLRE1C variant and V-gene and J-gene trimming of TCR beta chains was found in a later genetic analysis and replicated in an independent cohort. In vitro tests confirmed that three of the cytomegalovirus-associated TCR beta chains recognize cytomegalovirus antigens. Immune exposure information for the cohort was limited to CMV serostatus. When HLA alleles, especially DR and DQ, strongly co-occurred, TCR associations were difficult to assign to individual alleles. While some public TCRs were present in many individuals, most TCR sequences turned up only very rarely across donors. Because HLA typing was missing for some donors at each locus, association tests included only the typed subset. A group of highly shared sequence variants was considered likely to be a technical artifact of the sequencing pipeline. Only TCR beta chains were sequenced in this cohort, and the absence of alpha or paired-chain data limited detectable features. In a later analysis, HLA-associated TCR beta chains were found to be more clonally expanded and to have lower generation probabilities than equally common non-associated chains. The authors suggested that the approach could potentially be extended to other disease states and immunological phenotypes. Sequencing depth was assumed to be roughly uniform across donors in the presence/absence analyses, though that assumption may not hold. The classifier was reported to diagnose cytomegalovirus status with high specificity and sensitivity in both the original cohort and the validation cohort. In the study, around 150 TCR beta chains were listed as associated with cytomegalovirus. Several of the top co-occurrence clusters appeared to be linked to parvovirus B19, influenza, CMV and Epstein-Barr virus, according to a later analysis. At a false discovery rate of 0.05, a later analysis linked under 20,000 TCR beta sequences to specific HLA alleles. Because the 87-base-pair reads could not distinguish some IMGT-functional V segments, including TRBV6-2 and TRBV6-3, those segments were excluded. Correlated functional status among segregating V segments might reflect linkage disequilibrium, but an unknown experimental factor could not be ruled out. Around 16 rarely observed V segments, including chromosome 9 orphons, were excluded from the earlier analysis of several hundred of the donors because counts were too low. In an earlier analysis of around 500 of the donors, most TCR beta V segments appeared in productive rearrangements about 87% or about 30% of the time, broadly matching IMGT annotations. In a later analysis, the rate of TCR association differed among HLA loci, with DRB1 alleles having the most associated TCRs and HLA-C alleles having the fewest. A further reported finding was that TCR beta sequences accurately predicted the HLA-A and HLA-B alleles for most subjects in the first cohort. According to a later genetic analysis, donors in an Asian-associated ancestry cluster had fewer N-insertions in productive TCRs than the approximately 670-donor mean. Most CMV-associated TCR beta chains appeared to be HLA-restricted in a later analysis, and the HLA associations seemed to be driven largely by CMV exposure.

Receptor amplification or capture employed the immunoSEQ multiplex PCR assay. A mixture of 60 forward primers for TCR Vbeta segments and 13 reverse primers for TCR Jbeta segments was used in the multiplex PCR. A multiplex PCR assay on genomic DNA amplified the CDR3 region of rearranged TCR beta genes. On the Illumina HiSeq System, the amplified TCR beta libraries were sequenced as 87-base-pair reads. Per the source publication's procedure: In a later analysis, tens of millions of unique TCR beta chains were counted across the approximately 640 repertoires, and roughly 9.9 million of these chains were shared by at least two donors. Raw reads were error-corrected and collapsed into unique sequences with a nearest-neighbor algorithm that merged closely related sequences to remove PCR and sequencing errors. CDR3 sequences were aligned to IMGT reference sequences to assign V, D and J gene segments. For a sequence to be retained, a match of at least six nucleotides to both a V gene segment and a J gene segment was required. Rearrangements were classified as productive when the CDR3 lacked stop codons and remained in frame with V and J, and all other rearrangements were classified as non-productive. CDR3 was defined according to IMGT convention as the region running from the second conserved V-encoded cysteine to the conserved J-encoded phenylalanine. The earlier analysis of about 570 of the donors excluded any sequence lacking an unambiguous match to a single V gene segment. In an earlier analysis of 587 of the donors, a V segment was called functional when productive rearrangements were above 56.7%, and segregating when the standard deviation between donors exceeded 5%. To diagnose cytomegalovirus status from the catalog of TCR beta chain sequences, a statistical classification framework was built. V and J gene assignment, in a later analysis, came from comparing TCR nucleotide sequences with IMGT/GENE-DB human TR gene sequences. A later analysis assigned CDR3 sequences and most-parsimonious VDJ recombination scenarios with the TCRdist pipeline. In a later analysis, each TCR beta chain was defined by its CDR3 amino acid sequence together with its V-gene family, and reads without a unique V-gene family were excluded. A later analysis removed 592 highly shared, low-generation-probability nucleotide sequences to deal with suspected cross-contamination and a sequencing artifact. A later analysis calculated a clonal expansion index for each public chain from normalized within-repertoire ranks of inferred template counts. A later analysis computed generation probabilities with a VDJ recombination model fitted to out-of-frame rearrangements, and checked the results against IGoR. In a later analysis, TCR-TCR, TCR-HLA and TCR-CMV co-occurrence was scored with hypergeometric tests, and a repertoire-size bias correction was applied to TCR pairs. In a later analysis, false discovery rates were estimated by permuting HLA or CMV assignments 20 times. In a later analysis, co-occurring TCRs were grouped using DBSCAN, and TCRdist sequence similarity was added for clustering within HLA-allele-positive subsets. For co-occurrence clustering, repertoires with fewer than 30,000 or more than 120,000 public chains were excluded, along with roughly 5 repertoires with anomalous nucleotide sharing. The table comes from immuneACCESS by way of TCRdb, which keeps in-frame sequences with V and J called. Part of the clones is missing from these tables; in studies checked, under half for an unresolved V gene and the rest for unknown reasons. V, J and clone size are taken as reported in that table, and D and trimming were inferred from the DNA itself. This sample is represented by about 170,000 clones; about 76% of them were singletons. Under 5.5% of the sample is taken by the ten largest.

This clone has just a few counts. Its antigen target is currently unknown. No much larger clonotype is one base removed from it; base qualities were not supplied. The cohort consisted of 600 to 750 healthy bone marrow donors. At the time of sampling, every cohort member was nominally healthy, though immune exposures that went unrecorded were likely present. The donor was CMV seropositive and was included in the group of 290 or so seropositive cohort members. Each donor provided a peripheral blood sample, and peripheral blood mononuclear cells were used for TCR beta sequencing. The Qiagen DNeasy Blood Extraction Kit was used to extract genomic DNA from the blood cell samples. V loses 1 base at its end and J loses 4 bases; junction bases beyond the gene matches: 5. Sequences GTSNPN (CDR1) and SVGIG (CDR2) are obtained from the germline V gene (reference sequence). The CDR3 numbers 15 residues from cysteine through phenylalanine. Left in the record is the CDR3 DNA by itself, 45 bases read in frame from the first base.

Sequencing was carried out using PBMCs. The chain is made from TRBV30 and TRBJ1-5; TRBD1 matches 9 bases in the middle. The TCR originated in a woman between 18 and 29 years old in good health and CMV-seropositive. CDR3 region: CAWSAGDRANQPQHF. The sequenced DNA is TGTGCCTGGAGTGCAGGGGACAGGGCTAATCAGCCCCAGCATTTT.